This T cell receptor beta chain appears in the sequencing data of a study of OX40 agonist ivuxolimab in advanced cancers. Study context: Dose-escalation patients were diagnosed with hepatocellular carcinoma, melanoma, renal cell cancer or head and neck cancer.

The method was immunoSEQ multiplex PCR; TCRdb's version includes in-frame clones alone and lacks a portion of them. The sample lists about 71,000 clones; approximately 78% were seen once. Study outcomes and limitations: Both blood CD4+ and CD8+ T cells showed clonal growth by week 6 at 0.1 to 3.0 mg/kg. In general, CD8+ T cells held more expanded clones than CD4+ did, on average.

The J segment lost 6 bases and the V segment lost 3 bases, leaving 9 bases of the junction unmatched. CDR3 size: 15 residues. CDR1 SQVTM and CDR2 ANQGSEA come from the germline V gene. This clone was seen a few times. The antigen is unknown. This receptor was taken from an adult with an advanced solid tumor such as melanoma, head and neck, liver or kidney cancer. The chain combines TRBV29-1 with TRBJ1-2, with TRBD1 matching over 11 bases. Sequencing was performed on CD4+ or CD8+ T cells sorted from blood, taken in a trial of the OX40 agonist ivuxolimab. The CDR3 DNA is TGCAGCGTTGACCGGGACAGGGGGACGGGCCATGGCTACACCTTC. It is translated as CSVDRDRGTGHGYTF. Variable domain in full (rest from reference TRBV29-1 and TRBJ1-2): SAVISQKPSRDICQRGTSLTIQCQVDSQVTMMFWYRQQPGQSLTLIATANQGSEATYESGFVIDKFPISRPNLTFSTLTVSNMSPEDSSIYLCSVDRDRGTGHGYTFGSGTRLTVV.